Listed below are T cell receptor beta chains from one sample, sequenced in a study of T cells in localized non-small cell lung cancer. The method was immunoSEQ multiplex PCR; TCRdb's version includes in-frame clones alone and lacks a portion of them. The sample lists approximately 30,000 clones, just under 80% seen once, with 35% to 45% in the top ten. The sample in question was peripheral blood, obtained before any cancer treatment. Receptors originate from a male donor older than 55 with stage II squamous cell lung carcinoma. Both conserved end residues are part of each CDR3. D genes are given only for firm matches. Expanded clones get a size class; other rows say once, few or many, or leave the size out.

V	D	size	J	DNA	CDR3
TRBV9	TRBD2	.	TRBJ2-1	TGTGCCAGCAGCGTAGGGATGGGACTAGGGTCCAATGAGCAGTTCTTC	CASSVGMGLGSNEQFF
TRBV4-1	TRBD1	.	TRBJ1-1	TGCGCCAGCAGTCACTTAGACAGGGACACTGAAGCTTTCTTT	CASSHLDRDTEAFF
TRBV10-3	TRBD1	.	TRBJ1-1	TGTGCCATCAGTGAGGCTAGGGGGCGTGAAGCTTTCTTT	CAISEARGREAFF
TRBV11-2	.	few	TRBJ1-4	TGTGCCAGCAGACTAGAGGGGCCAGGGATTAATGAAAAACTGTTTTTT	CASRLEGPGINEKLFF
TRBV6-1	.	.	TRBJ1-1	TGTGCCAGCAGTGAAGCGGAGGCAGGGAGGGGTGAAGCTTTCTTT	CASSEAEAGRGEAFF
TRBV19	.	.	TRBJ2-3	TGTGCCAGTACTCCACGTGGAGGCGGGTTACCAGATACGCAGTATTTT	CASTPRGGGLPDTQYF
TRBV6-6	.	.	TRBJ2-1	TGTGCCAGCAGTTACCGGCCCAATGAGCAGTTCTTC	CASSYRPNEQFF
TRBV2	.	few	TRBJ2-5	TGTGCCAGCGGGGGGACAGCCCTGGGGGAGACCCAGTACTTC	CASGGTALGETQYF
TRBV19	.	.	TRBJ1-2	TGTGCCAGGCGAAGGGGCGCGATTGAAGGCGATGGCTACACCTTC	CARRRGAIEGDGYTF
TRBV6-5	TRBD1	.	TRBJ2-3	TGTGCCAGCAGTTCTACCGGGACAGGGGATGGAGATACGCAGTATTTT	CASSSTGTGDGDTQYF
TRBV5-4	.	once	TRBJ2-7	TGTGCCAGCAGCTTGGACGGCTACGAGCAGTACTTC	CASSLDGYEQYF
TRBV19	TRBD1	.	TRBJ1-3	TGTGCCAGTAGTGTAGGACAGGGCCTCTCTGGAAACACCATATATTTT	CASSVGQGLSGNTIYF
TRBV30	.	.	TRBJ1-1	TGTGCCTGGAGGGGGGGAAGGACTGAAGCTTTCTTT	CAWRGGRTEAFF
TRBV19	.	.	TRBJ2-3	TGTGCCAGTAGTATGGGGACATTTGCCACAGATACGCAGTATTTT	CASSMGTFATDTQYF
TRBV29-1	TRBD2	.	TRBJ2-3	TGCAGCGCCGTACTAGGGACTAGCGGATTCACAGATACGCAGTATTTT	CSAVLGTSGFTDTQYF
TRBV28	TRBD1	few	TRBJ1-1	TGTGCCAGCAGTTACCTGACAGGGGGTATGAACACTGAAGCTTTCTTT	CASSYLTGGMNTEAFF
TRBV12-5	.	.	TRBJ1-6	TGTGCTAGTAAATACAGAAGCTCCTATAATTCACCCCTCCACTTT	CASKYRSSYNSPLHF
TRBV28	.	once	TRBJ2-7	TGTGCCAGCAGCCCTTTGTGGGGCCGGCATTACGAGCAGTACTTC	CASSPLWGRHYEQYF
TRBV11-3	.	.	TRBJ2-7	TGTGCCAGCAGCTTAGACGCCGGGTACGAGCAGTACTTC	CASSLDAGYEQYF
TRBV19	.	few	TRBJ1-1	TGTGCCAGTAGTAGGGCAGGGAAAGGCACTGAAGCTTTCTTT	CASSRAGKGTEAFF